This TCR beta chain was captured by sequencing in a study of CD8+CD57+ T cells in acquired aplastic anemia. Profiling of TCR beta VDJ combinations and CDR3 sequences used genomic DNA as template. A single record per CDR3 protein comes from TCRdb applying MiXCR to the reads. The sample shows 150,000 to 200,000 distinct CDR3 sequences, approximately 48% of them seen only once. All patients picked for sequencing had shown, by flow cytometry, an expansion of CD8+CD57+ cells. At the time of blood sampling, patients had not yet received any therapy. Many counts were recorded for this clonotype. In this CDR3 the conserved last residue, phenylalanine or tryptophan, is missing, so a read error is likely. The CDR3 is 13 residues long. Per germline, CDR1 SNHLY and CDR2 FYNNEI. Trimming took 4 bases from V and 8 from J; bases not matched to a gene: 7.

The chain uses TRBV2 and TRBJ2-7; 8 positions agree with TRBD2. Sequencing was done on a sample of sorted CD4+, CD8+, or CD8+CD57+ T cells (not recorded which) from PBMCs. This sequence was found in a human donor with aplastic anemia. The CDR3 region is CASSAQRGSQQYL. The CDR3, as DNA: TGTGCCAGCAGTGCCCAGCGGGGGAGTCAGCAGTACCTC.